This is a list of T cell receptor beta chains from one sample in a study of sequential checkpoint blockade in melanoma. Assay used: immunoSEQ multiplex PCR; TCRdb lists only in-frame clones, some missing. The sample includes 25,000 to 35,000 clones, 83% of them seen just once. The specimen was CD8+ T cells sorted from blood (inferred from file names), collected from a patient given nivolumab and ipilimumab in sequence. Every receptor here comes from a human donor with melanoma. Both conserved end residues are part of each CDR3. The D gene is left open where the match is weak. A row's size may be missing; if present it is once, few, many or a size class.

V gene: TRBV7-9
D gene: NA
J gene: TRBJ2-7
clone size: few
CDR3 DNA: TGTGCCAGCAGCTTGTCGGGGGCCTACGAGCAGTACTTC
CDR3 protein: CASSLSGAYEQYF

V gene: TRBV6-4
D gene: TRBD2
J gene: TRBJ2-3
clone size: NA
CDR3 DNA: TGTGCCAGCAGTGGCCCCCCTAGCGGGGGGCCAGATACGCAGTATTTT
CDR3 protein: CASSGPPSGGPDTQYF

V gene: TRBV6-4
D gene: NA
J gene: TRBJ1-2
clone size: NA
CDR3 DNA: TGTGCCAGCAGTACAGGGAGCGAAGATGGCTACACCTTC
CDR3 protein: CASSTGSEDGYTF

V gene: TRBV5-6
D gene: TRBD1
J gene: TRBJ2-1
clone size: NA
CDR3 DNA: TGTGCCAGCAGCCCGACAGGGGTTGAGCAGTTCTTC
CDR3 protein: CASSPTGVEQFF

V gene: TRBV7-9
D gene: TRBD2
J gene: TRBJ2-2
clone size: NA
CDR3 DNA: TGTGCCAGCAGCTCAAAAAACTGGACTAGCAACACCGGGGAGCTGTTTTTT
CDR3 protein: CASSSKNWTSNTGELFF

V gene: TRBV28
D gene: TRBD2
J gene: TRBJ2-3
clone size: NA
CDR3 DNA: TGTGCCAGCAGTCTAGCGGGAGTAACAGATACGCAGTATTTT
CDR3 protein: CASSLAGVTDTQYF

V gene: TRBV30
D gene: TRBD1
J gene: TRBJ2-7
clone size: NA
CDR3 DNA: TGTGCCTGGAGCGTCGGGACAGGGGGCAGGGAGCAGTACTTC
CDR3 protein: CAWSVGTGGREQYF

V gene: TRBV18
D gene: NA
J gene: TRBJ2-2
clone size: few
CDR3 DNA: TGTGCCAGCTCACCCGGGGTAGCGGTTAACACCGGGGAGCTGTTTTTT
CDR3 protein: CASSPGVAVNTGELFF

V gene: TRBV11-3
D gene: TRBD2
J gene: TRBJ2-7
clone size: NA
CDR3 DNA: TGTGCCAGCAGCTTAGGTACTAGCGACGAGCAGTACTTC
CDR3 protein: CASSLGTSDEQYF

V gene: TRBV7-9
D gene: TRBD2
J gene: TRBJ2-3
clone size: once
CDR3 DNA: TGTGCCAGCGGGACTAGCGGGACAGATACGCAGTATTTT
CDR3 protein: CASGTSGTDTQYF

V gene: TRBV4-3
D gene: NA
J gene: TRBJ1-2
clone size: NA
CDR3 DNA: TGCGCCAGCAGCCAAGTCGGACAGCTCCGCTATGGCTACACCTTC
CDR3 protein: CASSQVGQLRYGYTF

V gene: TRBV14
D gene: TRBD1
J gene: TRBJ1-2
clone size: NA
CDR3 DNA: TGTGCCAGCAGTCCAACCAGGGGGCGACCATCTTATGGCTACACCTTC
CDR3 protein: CASSPTRGRPSYGYTF

V gene: TRBV21-1
D gene: NA
J gene: TRBJ1-5
clone size: NA
CDR3 DNA: TGTGCCAGCAGCAAATACCCCACACAGGGAGGGAATCAGCCCCAGCATTTT
CDR3 protein: CASSKYPTQGGNQPQHF

V gene: TRBV30
D gene: TRBD2
J gene: TRBJ2-2
clone size: NA
CDR3 DNA: TGTGCCTGGATACTAGCGGGAGAAATCGGGGAGCTGTTTTTT
CDR3 protein: CAWILAGEIGELFF

V gene: TRBV4-3
D gene: NA
J gene: TRBJ2-3
clone size: NA
CDR3 DNA: TGCGCCAGCAGCCAAGAATACACAGATACGCAGTATTTT
CDR3 protein: CASSQEYTDTQYF

V gene: TRBV7-9
D gene: TRBD1
J gene: TRBJ2-7
clone size: NA
CDR3 DNA: TGTGCCAGCAGCACGGACAGGAAACCTCCCTACGAGCAGTACTTC
CDR3 protein: CASSTDRKPPYEQYF

V gene: TRBV6-6
D gene: TRBD1
J gene: TRBJ2-7
clone size: NA
CDR3 DNA: TGTGCCAGCAGTTCCTGGGACAGCCTCAGGGAGCAGTACTTC
CDR3 protein: CASSSWDSLREQYF

V gene: TRBV4-3
D gene: NA
J gene: TRBJ2-2
clone size: medium-sized
CDR3 DNA: TGCGCCAGCAGCCAAGCCCCCGGGGATGGCGGGGAGCTGTTTTTT
CDR3 protein: CASSQAPGDGGELFF

V gene: TRBV4-3
D gene: TRBD2
J gene: TRBJ2-2
clone size: NA
CDR3 DNA: TGCGCCAGCAGCCAAGACCCCACAGGAGCGGGAGTGGCCGGGGAGCTGTTTTTT
CDR3 protein: CASSQDPTGAGVAGELFF

V gene: TRBV6-5
D gene: TRBD2
J gene: TRBJ2-7
clone size: NA
CDR3 DNA: TGTGCCAGCAGTTGGGGACTAGCGGACGAGCAGTACTTC
CDR3 protein: CASSWGLADEQYF

V gene: TRBV9
D gene: NA
J gene: TRBJ2-6
clone size: once
CDR3 DNA: TGTGCCAGCAGCCTCCCGACAGGTGGGTCTGGGGCCAACGTCCTGACTTTC
CDR3 protein: CASSLPTGGSGANVLTF

V gene: TRBV2
D gene: NA
J gene: TRBJ1-1
clone size: few
CDR3 DNA: TGTGCCAGCAGGGAATTAGAAGCTTTCTTT
CDR3 protein: CASRELEAFF

V gene: TRBV6-1
D gene: NA
J gene: TRBJ1-6
clone size: NA
CDR3 DNA: TGTGCCAGCAGTGACCTCACAACCCCTTATAATTCACCCCTCCACTTT
CDR3 protein: CASSDLTTPYNSPLHF

V gene: TRBV7-6
D gene: TRBD2
J gene: TRBJ2-1
clone size: NA
CDR3 DNA: TGTGCCAGCAGCTTAGCGCTAGCGGGGGGTACCTACAATGAGCAGTTCTTC
CDR3 protein: CASSLALAGGTYNEQFF